This T cell receptor beta chain was recorded in a study of spatial heterogeneity in lung cancer. Study in general: Detection consistently yielded more beta chains than alpha chains. Raw reads showed each unique TCR and UMI combination turning up more than ten times on average.

TCRdb used MiXCR to reprocess the 5' RACE reads, holding one entry per CDR3 protein. The data show about 3,100 distinct CDR3 sequences, over 4% seen once. Notes on this clonotype: A much bigger clone sits one base away, suggesting this may be a read error.

The time point denotes: sample taken at primary tumor resection. The donors were approximately 70 patients with non-small cell lung cancer that was early-stage and untreated. Whole RNA, isolated from tumor, nontumor lung or frozen PBMC, was sequenced without prior sorting. The CDR3 covers 13 residues. Germline loops: CDR1 SGHRS, CDR2 YFSETQ. This chain joins TRBV5-1 and TRBJ1-1; D gene unclear. The sequences come from normal lung tissue next to the tumor, collected at surgery. The TCR sequence derives from a male donor with early-stage non-small cell lung cancer. This CDR3 is CANSSASNTEAFF. As DNA, the CDR3 is TGCGCCAACAGCTCCGCATCGAACACTGAAGCTTTCTTT.